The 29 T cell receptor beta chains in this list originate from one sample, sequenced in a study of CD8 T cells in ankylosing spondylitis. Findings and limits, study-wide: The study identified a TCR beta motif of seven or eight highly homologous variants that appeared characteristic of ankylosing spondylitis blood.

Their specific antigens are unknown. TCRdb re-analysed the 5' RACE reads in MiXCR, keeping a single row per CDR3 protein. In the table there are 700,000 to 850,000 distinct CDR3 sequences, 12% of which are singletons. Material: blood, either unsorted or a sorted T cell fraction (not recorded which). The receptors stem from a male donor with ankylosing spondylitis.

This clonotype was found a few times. For the CDR3, the DNA is TGCGCCAGCAGCCAATCGGGGGAGGGCCTAGCAGATACGCAGTATTTT. This sequence encodes CASSQSGEGLADTQYF. The genes are TRBV4-3 and TRBJ2-3, with TRBD2 identical over 7 bases. The J segment lost 4 bases and the V segment lost 2 bases, leaving 9 bases of the junction unmatched. The CDR3 is 16 residues long. Germline lookup yields CDR1 LGHNA and CDR2 YSLEER.

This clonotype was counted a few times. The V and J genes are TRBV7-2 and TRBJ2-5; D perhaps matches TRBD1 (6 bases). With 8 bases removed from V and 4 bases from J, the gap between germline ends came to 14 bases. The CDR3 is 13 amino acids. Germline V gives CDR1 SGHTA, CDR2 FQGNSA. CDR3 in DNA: TGTGCCAGCCAAAGGGGGAATGGAGAGACCCAGTACTTC. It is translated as CASQRGNGETQYF.

The DNA for the CDR3 is TGTGCCAGCTCACCACCGGTGATCACAGATACGCAGTATTTT. Translating it yields CASSPPVITDTQYF. V usage is TRBV18 and J usage is TRBJ2-3; D is uncertain. Germline values: CDR1 KGHSH, CDR2 LQKENI. The CDR3 consists of 14 residues. The ends were cut back, 0 bases at V and 2 bases at J, with 6 bases in the middle.

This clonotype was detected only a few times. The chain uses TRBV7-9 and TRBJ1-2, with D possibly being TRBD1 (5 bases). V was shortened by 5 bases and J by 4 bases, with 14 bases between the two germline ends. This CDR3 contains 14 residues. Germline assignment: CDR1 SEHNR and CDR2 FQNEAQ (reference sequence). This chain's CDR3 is CASSLRDSSYGYTF. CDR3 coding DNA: TGTGCCAGCAGCCTAAGAGACAGCTCCTATGGCTACACCTTC. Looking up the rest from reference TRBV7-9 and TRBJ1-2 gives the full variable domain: DTGVSQNPRHKITKRGQNVTFRCDPISEHNRLYWYRQTLGQGPEFLTYFQNEAQLEKSRLLSDRFSAERPKGSFSTLEIQRTEQGDSAMYLCASSLRDSSYGYTFGSGTRLTVV.

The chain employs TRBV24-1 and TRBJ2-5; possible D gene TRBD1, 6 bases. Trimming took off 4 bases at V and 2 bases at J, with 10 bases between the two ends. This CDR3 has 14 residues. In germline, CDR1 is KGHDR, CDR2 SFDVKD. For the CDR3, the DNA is TGTGCCACCAGTGACCGGACAGTTCAAGAGACCCAGTACTTC. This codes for CATSDRTVQETQYF.

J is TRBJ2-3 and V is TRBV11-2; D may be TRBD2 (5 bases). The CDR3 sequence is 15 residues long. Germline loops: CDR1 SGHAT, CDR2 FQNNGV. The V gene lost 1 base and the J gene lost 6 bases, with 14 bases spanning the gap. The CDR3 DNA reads TGTGCCAGCAGCTTAGTAGCCCTCCCGGGGGATACGCAGTATTTT. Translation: CASSLVALPGDTQYF.

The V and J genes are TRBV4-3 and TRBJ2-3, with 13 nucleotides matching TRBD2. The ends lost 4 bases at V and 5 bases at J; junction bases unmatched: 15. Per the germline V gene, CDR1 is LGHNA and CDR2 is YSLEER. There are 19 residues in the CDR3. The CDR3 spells CASSPGTSGIMFEGDTQYF. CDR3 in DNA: TGCGCCAGCAGCCCCGGGACTAGCGGGATTATGTTCGAAGGAGATACGCAGTATTTT.

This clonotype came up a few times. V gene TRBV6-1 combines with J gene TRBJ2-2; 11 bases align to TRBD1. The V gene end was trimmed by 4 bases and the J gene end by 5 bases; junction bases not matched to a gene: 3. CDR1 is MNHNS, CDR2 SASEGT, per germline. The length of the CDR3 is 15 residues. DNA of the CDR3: TGTGCCAGCAGTGCCTGGGACAGGGGGACCGGGGAGCTGTTTTTT. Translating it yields CASSAWDRGTGELFF.

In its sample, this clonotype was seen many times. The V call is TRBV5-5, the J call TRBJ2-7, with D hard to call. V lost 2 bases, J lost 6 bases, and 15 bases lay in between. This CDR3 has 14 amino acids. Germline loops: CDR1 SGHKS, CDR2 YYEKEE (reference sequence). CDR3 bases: TGTGCCAGCAGCTTTTCTCCCGACTTGGGCGAGCAGTACTTC. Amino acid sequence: CASSFSPDLGEQYF.

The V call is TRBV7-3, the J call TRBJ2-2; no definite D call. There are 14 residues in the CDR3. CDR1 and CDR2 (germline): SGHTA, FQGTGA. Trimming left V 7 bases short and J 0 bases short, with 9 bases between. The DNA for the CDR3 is TGTGCCAGCAAGTGGGGATCGAACACCGGGGAGCTGTTTTTT. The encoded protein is CASKWGSNTGELFF.

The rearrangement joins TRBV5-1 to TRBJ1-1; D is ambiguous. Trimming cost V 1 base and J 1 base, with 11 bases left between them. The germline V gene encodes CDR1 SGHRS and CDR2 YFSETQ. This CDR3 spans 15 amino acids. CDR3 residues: CASSLKWGTNTEAFF. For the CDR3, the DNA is TGCGCCAGCAGCTTGAAATGGGGAACGAACACTGAAGCTTTCTTT.

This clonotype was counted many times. The chain's CDR3 is CATSDYGEEQFF. Here the CDR3 DNA reads TGTGCCACCAGTGATTATGGGGAGGAGCAGTTCTTC. The J gene is TRBJ2-1, the V gene TRBV24-1, with D tentatively TRBD2 (5 bases). CDR1 KGHDR and CDR2 SFDVKD come from the germline V gene. There are 12 residues in the CDR3. Trimming removed 2 bases at V and 10 bases at J, with 8 bases between.

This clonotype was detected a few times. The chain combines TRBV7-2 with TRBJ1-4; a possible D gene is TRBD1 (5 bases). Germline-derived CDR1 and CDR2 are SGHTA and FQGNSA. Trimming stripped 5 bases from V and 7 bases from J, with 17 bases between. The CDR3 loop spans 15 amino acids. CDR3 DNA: TGTGCCAGCAGCACCTTCGGGGGGACGGGTGAAAAACTGTTTTTT. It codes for CASSTFGGTGEKLFF.

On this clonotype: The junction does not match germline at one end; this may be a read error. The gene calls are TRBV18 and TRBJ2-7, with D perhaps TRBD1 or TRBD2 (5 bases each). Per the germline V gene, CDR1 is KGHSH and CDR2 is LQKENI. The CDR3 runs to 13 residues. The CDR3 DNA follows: TGTACCAGCTCACCACGGGACGACTACGAGCAGTACTTC. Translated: CTSSPRDDYEQYF.

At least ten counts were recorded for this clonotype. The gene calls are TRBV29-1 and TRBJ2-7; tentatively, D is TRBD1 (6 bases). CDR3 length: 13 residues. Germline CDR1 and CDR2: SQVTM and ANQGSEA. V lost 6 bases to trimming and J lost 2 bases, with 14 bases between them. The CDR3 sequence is CSVGADSPYEQYF. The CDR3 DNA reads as TGCAGCGTGGGGGCTGACAGTCCCTACGAGCAGTACTTC.

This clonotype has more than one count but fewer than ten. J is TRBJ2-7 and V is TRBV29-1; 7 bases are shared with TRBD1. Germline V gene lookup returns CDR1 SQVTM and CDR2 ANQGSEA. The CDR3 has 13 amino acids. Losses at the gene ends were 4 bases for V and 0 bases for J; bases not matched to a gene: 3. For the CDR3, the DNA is TGCAGCGTTGGGACAGGAGGCTCCTACGAGCAGTACTTC. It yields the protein CSVGTGGSYEQYF.

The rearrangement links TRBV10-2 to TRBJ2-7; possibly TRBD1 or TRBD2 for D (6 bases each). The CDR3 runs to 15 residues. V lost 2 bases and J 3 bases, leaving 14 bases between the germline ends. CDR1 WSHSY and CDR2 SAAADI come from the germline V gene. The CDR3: CASSEVGGNYYEQYF. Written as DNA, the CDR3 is TGCGCCAGCAGTGAGGTCGGGGGCAATTACTACGAGCAGTACTTC.

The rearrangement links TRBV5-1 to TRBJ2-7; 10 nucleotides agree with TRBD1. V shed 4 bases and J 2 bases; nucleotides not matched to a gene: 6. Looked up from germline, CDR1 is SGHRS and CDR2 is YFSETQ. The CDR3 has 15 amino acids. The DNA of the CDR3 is TGCGCCAGCAGCCCGGGGACAGGGGAAACCTACGAGCAGTACTTC. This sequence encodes CASSPGTGETYEQYF.

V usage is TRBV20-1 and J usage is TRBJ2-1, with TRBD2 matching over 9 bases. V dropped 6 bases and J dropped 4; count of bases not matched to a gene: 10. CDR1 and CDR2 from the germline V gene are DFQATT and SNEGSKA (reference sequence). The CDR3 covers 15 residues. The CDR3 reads CSASSSGARYNEQFF. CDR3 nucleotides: TGCAGTGCCTCTTCTAGCGGGGCCCGGTACAATGAGCAGTTCTTC.

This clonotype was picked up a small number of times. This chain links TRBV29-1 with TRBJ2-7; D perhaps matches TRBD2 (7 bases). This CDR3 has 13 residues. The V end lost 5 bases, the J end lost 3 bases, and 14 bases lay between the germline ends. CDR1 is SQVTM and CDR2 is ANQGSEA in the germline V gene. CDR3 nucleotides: TGCAGCGTTCTGGGGGGGCGGTTCTACGAGCAGTACTTC. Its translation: CSVLGGRFYEQYF.

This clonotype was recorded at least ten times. CDR3 amino acids: CASRTGGENTEAFF. The CDR3, as DNA: TGCGCCAGCAGGACAGGGGGCGAGAACACTGAAGCTTTCTTT. The chain combines TRBV5-1 with TRBJ1-1; 10 bases are shared with TRBD1. The CDR3 is 14 residues long. V lost 5 bases, J lost 1 base, and 2 bases stayed unmatched. Germline CDR1 reads SGHRS; CDR2 reads YFSETQ.

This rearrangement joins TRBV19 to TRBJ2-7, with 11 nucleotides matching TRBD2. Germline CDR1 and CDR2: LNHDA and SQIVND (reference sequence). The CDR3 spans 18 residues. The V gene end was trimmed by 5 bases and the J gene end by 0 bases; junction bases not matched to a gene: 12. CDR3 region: CASSSSGRLAESSYEQYF. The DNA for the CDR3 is TGTGCCAGTAGTTCTAGCGGGAGGCTAGCCGAGAGCTCCTACGAGCAGTACTTC.

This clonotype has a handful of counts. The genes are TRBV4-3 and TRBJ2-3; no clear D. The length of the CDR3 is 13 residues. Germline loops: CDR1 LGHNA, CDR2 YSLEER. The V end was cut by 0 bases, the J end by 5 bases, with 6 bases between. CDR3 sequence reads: CASSQDWVDTQYF. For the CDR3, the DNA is TGCGCCAGCAGCCAAGATTGGGTAGATACGCAGTATTTT.

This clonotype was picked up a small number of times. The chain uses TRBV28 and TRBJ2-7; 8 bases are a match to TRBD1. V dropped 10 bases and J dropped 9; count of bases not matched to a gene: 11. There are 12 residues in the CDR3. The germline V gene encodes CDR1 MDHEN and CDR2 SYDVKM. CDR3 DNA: TGTGCCACGGGGCAGGGGGCACTGGGGCAGTACTTC. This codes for CATGQGALGQYF.

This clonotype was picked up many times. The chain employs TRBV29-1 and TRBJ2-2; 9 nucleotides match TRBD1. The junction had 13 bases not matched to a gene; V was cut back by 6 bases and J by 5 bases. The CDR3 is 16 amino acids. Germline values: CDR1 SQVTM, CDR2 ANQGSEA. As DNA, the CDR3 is TGCAGCGTCAACGCCGGGACAGGGCCGTATACCGGGGAGCTGTTTTTT. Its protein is CSVNAGTGPYTGELFF.

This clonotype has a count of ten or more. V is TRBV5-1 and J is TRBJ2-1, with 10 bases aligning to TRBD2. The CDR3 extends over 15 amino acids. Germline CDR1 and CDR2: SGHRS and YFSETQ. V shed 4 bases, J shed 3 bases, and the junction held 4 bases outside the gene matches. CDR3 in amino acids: CASSPTSGFYNEQFF. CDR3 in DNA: TGCGCCAGCAGCCCGACTAGCGGGTTCTACAATGAGCAGTTCTTC.

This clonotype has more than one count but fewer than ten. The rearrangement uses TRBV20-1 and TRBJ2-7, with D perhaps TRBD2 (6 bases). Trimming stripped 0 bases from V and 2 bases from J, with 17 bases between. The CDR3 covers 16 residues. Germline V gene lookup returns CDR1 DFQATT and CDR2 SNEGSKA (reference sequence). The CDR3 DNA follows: TGCAGTGCTAGAGATCTCTGGGGACTCCAAACCTACGAGCAGTACTTC. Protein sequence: CSARDLWGLQTYEQYF.

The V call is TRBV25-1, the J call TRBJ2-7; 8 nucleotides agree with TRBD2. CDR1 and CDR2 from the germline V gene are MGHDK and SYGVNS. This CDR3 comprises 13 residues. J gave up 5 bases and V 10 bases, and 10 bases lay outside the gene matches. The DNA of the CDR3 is TGTGCCACCCTCGGGGGGGCTATCAACGAGCAGTACTTC. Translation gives CATLGGAINEQYF.

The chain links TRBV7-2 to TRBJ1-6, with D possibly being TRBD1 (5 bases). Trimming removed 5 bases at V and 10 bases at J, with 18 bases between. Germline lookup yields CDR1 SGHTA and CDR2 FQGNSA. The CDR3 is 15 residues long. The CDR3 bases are TGTGCCAGCAGCCGCGGGGCGGGGTCGGGATCACCCCTCCACTTT. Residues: CASSRGAGSGSPLHF. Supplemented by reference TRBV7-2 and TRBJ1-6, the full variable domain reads GAGVSQSPSNKVTEKGKDVELRCDPISGHTALYWYRQSLGQGLEFLIYFQGNSAPDKSGLPSDRFSAERTGGSVSTLTIQRTQQEDSAVYLCASSRGAGSGSPLHFGNGTRLTVT.